This T cell receptor beta chain originates from a study of cytomegalovirus exposure and HLA in healthy donors. Overall study results and limits: A later analysis found first-cohort TCR clusters tended to co-occur in the approximately 110 validation repertoires. Testing in vitro showed a few CMV-associated chains specific for CMV antigens.

Profiled with immunoSEQ multiplex PCR; TCRdb holds only in-frame clones, not every one. The profile shows about 330,000 clones, around 90% of them singletons. Of note for this clone: Its antigen remains unknown.

The CDR3 totals 15 residues. V was cut by 0 bases and J by 4 bases, with 12 bases left in between. In germline, CDR1 is SGHTA, CDR2 FQGNSA. The specimen sequenced was PBMCs. This TCR was sampled from a woman in her thirties in good health and CMV-seropositive. The rearrangement uses TRBV7-2 and TRBJ1-2; perhaps TRBD1 as D (5 bases). The CDR3: CASSLAPTDSYGYTF. The CDR3 DNA reads as TGTGCCAGCAGCTTAGCCCCGACAGATTCCTATGGCTACACCTTC.